The clone carrying this TCR beta chain has ten or more counts. The antigen is undetermined. Both iRepertoire HTBI primers and Arm-PCR of CDR3 regions were used to build the TCR beta libraries. One entry per CDR3 protein, called by TCRdb with MiXCR from the multiplex PCR reads. Of 360,000 or so distinct CDR3 sequences listed, roughly 16% are singletons. This specimen comes from a study of regulatory T cells in long-lasting Graves disease. J lost 5 bases, V lost 4 bases, and 11 bases had no gene match. The germline gives CDR1 SEHNR, CDR2 FQNEAQ (reference sequence). This CDR3 has 16 residues. Study-wide points: The study found persistent patients shared more public clonotypes (approximately 2,700) than new patients (approximately 870).

Sample time point: newly diagnosed GD, antithyroid drugs for less than 3 months. TCR sequences were obtained from RNA taken from PBMCs. In addition, the sample was reused for a study of T cells in Graves' hyperthyroidism and ophthalmopathy. As that report states: Carried out on the TCR CDR3, a first-round RT-PCR used the HTBI primer set. Using 13 V-J features, a model discriminated ophthalmopathy from stable hyperthyroidism.

This chain connects TRBV7-9 to TRBJ2-5, with 9 bases aligning to TRBD2. The sequencing used peripheral blood mononuclear cells (PBMCs), collected at new diagnosis, from a patient treated with antithyroid drugs. The clonotype comes from a woman aged 18-29 years with Graves disease. The CDR3 DNA is TGTGCCAGCAGCTCTGTCGTAGCGGGGGCATTGGAGACCCAGTACTTC. It encodes CASSSVVAGALETQYF.